This is a list of T cell receptor beta chains from one sample in a study of shared clonotypes between healthy human individuals. Sequenced by immunoSEQ multiplex PCR; TCRdb stores in-frame clones only, minus some. The sample lists a few hundred thousand clones, 95% to 98% seen once, with around 0.058% in the top ten. Sequencing used naive CD4+ T cells sorted from blood. These receptors were collected from a woman in her twenties or thirties in good health. CDR3s include the opening cysteine and the closing phenylalanine or tryptophan. The order of the fields is V gene, clone size, J gene, D gene, CDR3 DNA, CDR3 protein. A D gene is named only where the DNA matches it firmly. Size is omitted from some rows. Given values are once, few, many or a class for expanded clones.

v_call: TRBV6-1
clone_size: NA
j_call: TRBJ1-4
d_call: NA
cdr3_nt: TGTGCCAGCACCCCTAAGAGGAGTAATGAAAAACTGTTTTTT
cdr3_aa: CASTPKRSNEKLFF

v_call: TRBV27
clone_size: NA
j_call: TRBJ1-2
d_call: NA
cdr3_nt: TGTGCCAGCAGTCCGAGAAGCCCTTACTATGGCTACACCTTC
cdr3_aa: CASSPRSPYYGYTF

v_call: TRBV29-1
clone_size: once
j_call: TRBJ2-1
d_call: TRBD2
cdr3_nt: TGCAGCGTTACTAGCGGGTTCTCCTACAATGAGCAGTTCTTC
cdr3_aa: CSVTSGFSYNEQFF

v_call: TRBV19
clone_size: NA
j_call: TRBJ1-1
d_call: NA
cdr3_nt: TGTGCCAGTAGTCGGGGCCTTTTGAACACTGAAGCTTTCTTT
cdr3_aa: CASSRGLLNTEAFF

v_call: TRBV18
clone_size: NA
j_call: TRBJ1-1
d_call: NA
cdr3_nt: TGTGCCAGCTCACCACCGGGTTTTGAAGCTTTCTTT
cdr3_aa: CASSPPGFEAFF

v_call: TRBV29-1
clone_size: NA
j_call: TRBJ2-7
d_call: NA
cdr3_nt: TGCAGCGCCACCCCTGGGGGGCTAATCTACGAGCAGTACTTC
cdr3_aa: CSATPGGLIYEQYF

v_call: TRBV15
clone_size: NA
j_call: TRBJ1-5
d_call: NA
cdr3_nt: TGTGCCACCAGCAGAGATGGCGTTCAGCCCCAGCATTTT
cdr3_aa: CATSRDGVQPQHF

v_call: TRBV2
clone_size: NA
j_call: TRBJ2-5
d_call: NA
cdr3_nt: TGTGCCAGCAGTGATGGGGCCACCCAGTACTTC
cdr3_aa: CASSDGATQYF

v_call: TRBV5-4
clone_size: once
j_call: TRBJ2-6
d_call: NA
cdr3_nt: TGTGCCAGCAGCTTTGATCGATCCCCGAACGTCCTGACTTTC
cdr3_aa: CASSFDRSPNVLTF

v_call: TRBV28
clone_size: NA
j_call: TRBJ1-4
d_call: TRBD1
cdr3_nt: TGTGCCAGCAGTTCGACAGGGGACACAACTAATGAAAAACTGTTTTTT
cdr3_aa: CASSSTGDTTNEKLFF

v_call: TRBV5-1
clone_size: NA
j_call: TRBJ2-2
d_call: NA
cdr3_nt: TGCGCCAGCAGCTTGGATCTAAACGGGGAGCTGTTTTTT
cdr3_aa: CASSLDLNGELFF

v_call: TRBV10-3
clone_size: NA
j_call: TRBJ2-5
d_call: TRBD2
cdr3_nt: TGTGCCATCAGTGAGTCGCTTGGGACTACAGAGACCCAGTACTTC
cdr3_aa: CAISESLGTTETQYF

v_call: TRBV19
clone_size: NA
j_call: TRBJ2-2
d_call: NA
cdr3_nt: TGTGCCAGTAGTCCCAGTTCGGCTAACACCGGGGAGCTGTTTTTT
cdr3_aa: CASSPSSANTGELFF

v_call: TRBV6-5
clone_size: NA
j_call: TRBJ1-6
d_call: NA
cdr3_nt: TGTGCCAGCAGTTACTCTCCCCTTAATTCACCCCTCCACTTT
cdr3_aa: CASSYSPLNSPLHF

v_call: TRBV6-5
clone_size: NA
j_call: TRBJ2-2
d_call: NA
cdr3_nt: TGTGCCAGCAGTTACCGGACAGTTGACACCGGGGAGCTGTTTTTT
cdr3_aa: CASSYRTVDTGELFF

v_call: TRBV7-2
clone_size: NA
j_call: TRBJ2-5
d_call: NA
cdr3_nt: TGTGCCAGCAGCGCCCACCCGGGCCGCCCCCAAGAGACCCAGTACTTC
cdr3_aa: CASSAHPGRPQETQYF

v_call: TRBV28
clone_size: NA
j_call: TRBJ1-5
d_call: NA
cdr3_nt: TGTGCCAGCAGTTTTTGGACAGCACTTATTAGCAATCAGCCCCAGCATTTT
cdr3_aa: CASSFWTALISNQPQHF

v_call: TRBV7-2
clone_size: NA
j_call: TRBJ2-1
d_call: NA
cdr3_nt: TGTGCCAGCAGCTCCCAGCCCTACAATGAGCAGTTCTTC
cdr3_aa: CASSSQPYNEQFF

v_call: TRBV10-2
clone_size: NA
j_call: TRBJ1-5
d_call: NA
cdr3_nt: TGCGCCAGCAGTGGTGGAGTGGGAAGCAATCAGCCCCAGCATTTT
cdr3_aa: CASSGGVGSNQPQHF

v_call: TRBV7-9
clone_size: NA
j_call: TRBJ2-7
d_call: TRBD2
cdr3_nt: TGTGCCAGCAGCCCCACCTGGACTAGCGGGAGCGCAGACGAGCAGTACTTC
cdr3_aa: CASSPTWTSGSADEQYF

v_call: TRBV7-9
clone_size: once
j_call: TRBJ1-1
d_call: TRBD1
cdr3_nt: TGTGCCAGCAGCTTCGACAGGGGTTGGACTGAAGCTTTCTTT
cdr3_aa: CASSFDRGWTEAFF

v_call: TRBV10-1
clone_size: NA
j_call: TRBJ2-5
d_call: NA
cdr3_nt: TGCGCCAGTAGTGACGGAGGGACCGGAGAGACCCAGTACTTC
cdr3_aa: CASSDGGTGETQYF

v_call: TRBV14
clone_size: NA
j_call: TRBJ1-1
d_call: NA
cdr3_nt: TGTGCCAGCAGCAAACTCTACCTGCGGGACACTGAAGCTTTCTTT
cdr3_aa: CASSKLYLRDTEAFF

v_call: TRBV6-5
clone_size: NA
j_call: TRBJ2-4
d_call: NA
cdr3_nt: TGTGCCAGCAGCAATTGGGGCGGTGACATTCAGTACTTC
cdr3_aa: CASSNWGGDIQYF

v_call: TRBV7-9
clone_size: NA
j_call: TRBJ2-7
d_call: NA
cdr3_nt: TGTGCCAGCGGGTATTTTCTCGAGCAGTACTTC
cdr3_aa: CASGYFLEQYF

v_call: TRBV27
clone_size: NA
j_call: TRBJ2-1
d_call: TRBD2
cdr3_nt: TGTGCCAGCAGTTCCGCGGGAGGCCCTCAGTTCTTC
cdr3_aa: CASSSAGGPQFF

v_call: TRBV5-1
clone_size: NA
j_call: TRBJ2-2
d_call: TRBD2
cdr3_nt: TGCGCCAGCAGCGCTAGCGGGAGGCCCGGCACCGGGGAGCTGTTTTTT
cdr3_aa: CASSASGRPGTGELFF

v_call: TRBV29-1
clone_size: NA
j_call: TRBJ2-3
d_call: NA
cdr3_nt: TGCAGCGTCGCCCATCGGGGCAGGGGCACAGATACGCAGTATTTT
cdr3_aa: CSVAHRGRGTDTQYF

v_call: TRBV5-1
clone_size: NA
j_call: TRBJ1-4
d_call: NA
cdr3_nt: TGCGCCAGCAGCCGTACAGGGTGGGACGAAAAACTGTTTTTT
cdr3_aa: CASSRTGWDEKLFF

v_call: TRBV19
clone_size: NA
j_call: TRBJ1-1
d_call: NA
cdr3_nt: TGTGCCAGTAGTCCAGACACAGGGACCCTGAACACTGAAGCTTTCTTT
cdr3_aa: CASSPDTGTLNTEAFF

v_call: TRBV18
clone_size: few
j_call: TRBJ2-2
d_call: NA
cdr3_nt: TGTGCCAGCTCATCCGGGATAACCGTCTCCGGGGAGCTGTTTTTT
cdr3_aa: CASSSGITVSGELFF

v_call: TRBV5-6
clone_size: NA
j_call: TRBJ1-3
d_call: NA
cdr3_nt: TGTGCCAGCAGCTTGCGCTCTCCTATCTTGGGGAACACCATATATTTT
cdr3_aa: CASSLRSPILGNTIYF

v_call: TRBV27
clone_size: NA
j_call: TRBJ2-2
d_call: TRBD1
cdr3_nt: TGTGCCATCAGGGGGACAGGTCGTTCCGGGGAGCTGTTTTTT
cdr3_aa: CAIRGTGRSGELFF

v_call: TRBV27
clone_size: NA
j_call: TRBJ2-7
d_call: NA
cdr3_nt: TGTGCCAGCAGTTTATTAAGGGGCCCCTACTACGAGCAGTACTTC
cdr3_aa: CASSLLRGPYYEQYF

v_call: TRBV7-8
clone_size: NA
j_call: TRBJ2-1
d_call: TRBD2
cdr3_nt: TGTGCCAGCACTTCCGGGAGGAGCTCCTACAATGAGCAGTTCTTC
cdr3_aa: CASTSGRSSYNEQFF

v_call: TRBV5-1
clone_size: NA
j_call: TRBJ2-7
d_call: TRBD2
cdr3_nt: TGCGCCAGCAGCTTACTAGCGGGAGGGGAATACGAGCAGTACTTC
cdr3_aa: CASSLLAGGEYEQYF

v_call: TRBV18
clone_size: NA
j_call: TRBJ1-1
d_call: NA
cdr3_nt: TGTGCCAGCTCACCACCGGTATTCCACACTGAAGCTTTCTTT
cdr3_aa: CASSPPVFHTEAFF

v_call: TRBV9
clone_size: NA
j_call: TRBJ2-1
d_call: NA
cdr3_nt: TGTGCCAGCAGCGTAGATCAAGGCGGGAAGCGGTTCTTC
cdr3_aa: CASSVDQGGKRFF

v_call: TRBV7-2
clone_size: NA
j_call: TRBJ2-7
d_call: NA
cdr3_nt: TGTGCCAGCAGCTTAAGTCTTCGGACCTACGAGCAGTACTTC
cdr3_aa: CASSLSLRTYEQYF

v_call: TRBV10-2
clone_size: NA
j_call: TRBJ2-5
d_call: NA
cdr3_nt: TGCGCCAGCAGTACGGACACGGGGCGACAAGAGACCCAGTACTTC
cdr3_aa: CASSTDTGRQETQYF

v_call: TRBV5-1
clone_size: NA
j_call: TRBJ1-2
d_call: TRBD1
cdr3_nt: TGCGCCAGCAGCTTCGGGACAGGCGACTATGGCTACACCTTC
cdr3_aa: CASSFGTGDYGYTF